The clone carrying this T cell receptor (beta chain) was counted only a few times. Its antigen is as yet unknown. This sample is part of a study of cytomegalovirus exposure and HLA in healthy donors. With 60 Vbeta and 13 Jbeta primers, the PCR was carried out. Libraries were prepared by immunoSEQ multiplex PCR; TCRdb keeps only in-frame clonotypes and omits some of them. The table has about 150,000 clones, over 8% seen once. Study-level points and caveats: Per a prior analysis, the majority of TCR beta V segments were productive roughly 90% or roughly 30% of the time.

Between the trimmed V and J ends, which lost 2 bases and 3 bases, there was a span of 14 bases. The CDR3 is 15 amino acids. Germline CDR1 reads MNHEY; CDR2 reads SVGAGI. Sequenced input: PBMCs. The chain recombines TRBV6-5 with TRBJ2-7; tentative D call: TRBD1 (6 bases). This sequence was found in a male donor in good health and CMV-seronegative. Here the CDR3 reads CASSYAQGRIYEQYF. The DNA of the CDR3 is TGTGCCAGCAGTTACGCCCAGGGGCGCATCTACGAGCAGTACTTC.